Following are 5 T cell receptor beta chains from one sample sequenced in a study of cytomegalovirus exposure and HLA in healthy donors. The PCR employed 60 Vbeta primers together with 13 Jbeta primers. Some clones are missing from TCRdb's copy, which holds only in-frame ones; the method was immunoSEQ multiplex PCR. The sample lists nearly 110,000 clones; around 78% were seen once. Sequencing used PBMCs. The source is a man aged 25-45 years in good health and CMV-seronegative.

The CDR3 DNA follows: TGTGCCTGGAGTCGGGGGACAGCAGGTGAAAAACTGTTTTTT. It encodes CAWSRGTAGEKLFF. This chain joins TRBV30 and TRBJ1-4; 7 bases fit TRBD1. Germline CDR1 GTSNPN, CDR2 SVGIG (reference sequence). CDR3 size: 14 residues. After removal of 2 bases from V and 7 bases from J, the junction contained 7 bases not matched to a gene.

This clone came up a few times. The chain joins TRBV28 to TRBJ1-5, with TRBD1 matching 8 bases. The germline V gene encodes CDR1 MDHEN and CDR2 SYDVKM. The CDR3 runs 14 residues. V lost 5 bases to trimming and J lost 4 bases; unmatched junction nucleotides: 4. The CDR3 is CASSPGQANQPQHF. The DNA for the CDR3 is TGTGCCAGCAGTCCGGGACAGGCTAATCAGCCCCAGCATTTT.

CDR3 residues: CASSLAKGRAFSDTQYF. The CDR3 coding sequence is TGTGCCAGCAGCTTGGCAAAGGGCAGGGCCTTCTCTGATACGCAGTATTTT. The genes are TRBV5-8 and TRBJ2-3; tentative D call: TRBD1 (5 bases). The V gene's germline CDR1 is SGHTS and CDR2 YDEGEE. The CDR3 length is 17 residues. V lost 0 bases and J lost 6, with 20 bases in between.

The chain employs TRBV10-1 and TRBJ2-1; 10 positions match TRBD2. The germline V gene has CDR1 WNHNN and CDR2 SYGVQD (reference sequence). Germline trimming cut 4 bases from V and 4 bases from J; bases unmatched to any gene: 1. The CDR3 covers 14 residues. Here the CDR3 reads CASSASGGYNEQFF. CDR3 sequence (DNA): TGCGCCAGCAGTGCTAGCGGGGGTTACAATGAGCAGTTCTTC.

The rearrangement joins TRBV9 to TRBJ2-3; 15 positions agree with TRBD2. With V trimmed by 4 bases and J by 3 bases, 3 bases remained unmatched. From germline, CDR1 is SGDLS and CDR2 YYNGEE. The CDR3 length is 16 residues. In DNA form, the CDR3 reads TGTGCCAGCAGCTTCGGACTAGCGGGGGGGACAGATACGCAGTATTTT. Its protein product is CASSFGLAGGTDTQYF.